The next 10 T cell receptor beta chains were all read from a single sample in a study of cytomegalovirus exposure and HLA in healthy donors. PCR was performed using 60 Vbeta and 13 Jbeta primers. The data were produced by immunoSEQ multiplex PCR, yet TCRdb's version contains in-frame clones alone and is incomplete. Of 90,000 to 100,000 clones in the sample, less than 70% were seen once. The sample consisted of PBMCs. The receptor source for this set is a female donor in good health and CMV-seronegative.

The chain uses TRBV6-5 and TRBJ2-7; 11 nucleotides line up with TRBD1. Per germline, CDR1 MNHEY and CDR2 SVGAGI. V lost 4 bases and J lost 7; bases outside the gene matches: 9. The CDR3 contains 15 residues. DNA for the CDR3: TGTGCCAGCAGTTGGAGGACAGGGGGCGCGGATGAGCAGTACTTC. Protein product: CASSWRTGGADEQYF.

This chain links TRBV15 with TRBJ2-1, with D possibly TRBD1 on 6 matching bases. The germline V and J ends were trimmed by 0 bases and 6 bases, with 12 bases remaining between them. This CDR3 comprises 15 residues. The germline V gene has CDR1 LNHNV and CDR2 YYDKDF (reference sequence). The CDR3 protein is CATSRELAGANEQFF. The CDR3 DNA sequence: TGTGCCACCAGCAGAGAGTTGGCAGGGGCCAATGAGCAGTTCTTC.

J is TRBJ1-6 and V is TRBV10-3; D is perhaps TRBD1 (5 bases). The V end was cut by 2 bases, the J end by 0 bases, with 14 bases between. CDR1 is ENHRY, CDR2 SYGVKD, per germline. The CDR3 spans 18 residues. The CDR3 bases are TGTGCCATCAGTGAGCCTTCTGGGCAGGGCTCCTATAATTCACCCCTCCACTTT. Its protein product is CAISEPSGQGSYNSPLHF.

This chain uses TRBV4-1 with TRBJ1-1; TRBD1 agrees at 7 bases. The germline V gene encodes CDR1 MGHRA and CDR2 YSYEKL. The CDR3 spans 17 residues. With V trimmed by 4 bases and J by 2 bases, 13 bases remained unmatched. CDR3 nucleotide sequence: TGCGCCAGCAGCCCCGGGACAGCCTCGGGGTTTAACACTGAAGCTTTCTTT. Translation gives CASSPGTASGFNTEAFF.

The chain recombines TRBV9 with TRBJ1-1, with D tentatively TRBD1 (5 bases). Germline CDR1 reads SGDLS; CDR2 reads YYNGEE. Trimming took off 2 bases at V and 1 base at J, with 9 bases between the two ends. The CDR3 loop spans 14 amino acids. The CDR3 region has the DNA TGTGCCAGCAGCGTCGGGGGGACGAACACTGAAGCTTTCTTT. Protein: CASSVGGTNTEAFF.

This clone came up once. The gene calls are TRBV5-1 and TRBJ1-4; D is undetermined. The ends were cut back, 4 bases at V and 0 bases at J, with 13 bases in the middle. This CDR3 region has 16 residues. CDR1 is SGHRS, CDR2 YFSETQ, per germline. The CDR3 spells CASSPQRRATNEKLFF. CDR3 coding DNA: TGCGCCAGCAGCCCCCAACGTCGGGCAACTAATGAAAAACTGTTTTTT.

The chain employs TRBV28 and TRBJ2-7, with a possible D match to TRBD2 (5 bases). The CDR3 runs 16 residues. Germline V gene data show CDR1 as MDHEN and CDR2 as SYDVKM. V was shortened by 6 bases and J by 5 bases, with 23 bases between the two germline ends. The CDR3, as DNA: TGTGCCAGCAGCACCTCCACTAGTGGGATATTGAACGAGCAGTACTTC. Its protein product is CASSTSTSGILNEQYF. Looking up the rest from reference TRBV28 and TRBJ2-7 gives the full variable domain: DVKVTQSSRYLVKRTGEKVFLECVQDMDHENMFWYRQDPGLGLRLIYFSYDVKMKEKGDIPEGYSVSREKKERFSLILESASTNQTSMYLCASSTSTSGILNEQYFGPGTRLTVT.

This chain links TRBV6-5 with TRBJ2-2, with D possibly TRBD1 on 5 matching bases. Trimming left V 6 bases short and J 6 bases short, with 5 bases between. This CDR3 is built from 11 residues. CDR1 and CDR2 from the germline V gene are MNHEY and SVGAGI. The CDR3 here is CASRGAGELFF. CDR3 coding DNA: TGTGCCAGCAGAGGGGCCGGGGAGCTGTTTTTT.

V and J are TRBV20-1 and TRBJ1-2; the match to TRBD1 covers 7 bases. The CDR3 runs 11 residues. Looked up from germline, CDR1 is DFQATT and CDR2 is SNEGSKA (reference sequence). V was pared by 3 bases and J by 7 bases, with 2 bases of the junction left unmatched. This CDR3 is CSARRTGGYTF. The CDR3 coding sequence is TGCAGTGCTAGGAGGACAGGTGGCTACACCTTC.

This clone has more than one count but fewer than ten. The chain has TRBV7-9 and TRBJ1-1, with unresolved D. The germline gives CDR1 SEHNR, CDR2 FQNEAQ (reference sequence). The CDR3 contains 11 residues. V lost 5 bases and J lost 4, with 5 bases in between. The CDR3 region has the DNA TGTGCCAGCAGCCACGGCACTGAAGCTTTCTTT. It translates to CASSHGTEAFF.